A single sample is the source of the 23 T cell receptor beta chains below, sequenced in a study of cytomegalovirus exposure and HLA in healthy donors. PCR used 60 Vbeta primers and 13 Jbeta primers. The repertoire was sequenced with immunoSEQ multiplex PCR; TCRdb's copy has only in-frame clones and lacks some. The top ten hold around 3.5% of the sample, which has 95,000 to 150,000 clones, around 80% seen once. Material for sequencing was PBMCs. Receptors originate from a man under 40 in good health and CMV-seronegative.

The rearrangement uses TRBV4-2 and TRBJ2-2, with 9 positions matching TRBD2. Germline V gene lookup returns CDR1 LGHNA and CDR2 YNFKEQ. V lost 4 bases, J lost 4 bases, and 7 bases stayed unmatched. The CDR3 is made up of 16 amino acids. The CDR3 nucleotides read TGTGCCAGCAGCCTCCAGCGGGGGGCAAGCACCGGGGAGCTGTTTTTT. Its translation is CASSLQRGASTGELFF.

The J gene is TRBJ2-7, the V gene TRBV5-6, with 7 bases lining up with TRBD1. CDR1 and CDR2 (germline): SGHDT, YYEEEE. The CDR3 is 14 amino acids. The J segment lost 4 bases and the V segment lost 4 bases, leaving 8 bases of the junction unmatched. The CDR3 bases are TGTGCCAGCAGCCCGGGACAGACGACTTACGAGCAGTACTTC. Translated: CASSPGQTTYEQYF.

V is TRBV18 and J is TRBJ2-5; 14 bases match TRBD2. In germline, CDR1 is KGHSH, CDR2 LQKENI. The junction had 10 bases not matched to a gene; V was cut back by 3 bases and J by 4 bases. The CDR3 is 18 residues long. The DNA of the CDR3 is TGTGCCAGCTCACCCTTACCCGGCGGACTAGCGGGAGGAGAGACCCAGTACTTC. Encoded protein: CASSPLPGGLAGGETQYF.

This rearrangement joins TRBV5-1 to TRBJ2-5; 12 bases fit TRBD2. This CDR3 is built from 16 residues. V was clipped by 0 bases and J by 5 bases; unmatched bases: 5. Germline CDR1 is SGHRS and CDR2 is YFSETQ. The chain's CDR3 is CASSLGLAGVGETQYF. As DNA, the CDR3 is TGCGCCAGCAGCTTGGGACTAGCGGGAGTCGGGGAGACCCAGTACTTC.

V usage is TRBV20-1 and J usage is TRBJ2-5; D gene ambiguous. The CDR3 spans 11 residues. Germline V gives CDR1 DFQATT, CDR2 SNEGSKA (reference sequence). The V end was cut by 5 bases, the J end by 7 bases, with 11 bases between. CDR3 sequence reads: CSAFTPGTQYF. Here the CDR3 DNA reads TGCAGTGCTTTCACCCCGGGGACCCAGTACTTC.

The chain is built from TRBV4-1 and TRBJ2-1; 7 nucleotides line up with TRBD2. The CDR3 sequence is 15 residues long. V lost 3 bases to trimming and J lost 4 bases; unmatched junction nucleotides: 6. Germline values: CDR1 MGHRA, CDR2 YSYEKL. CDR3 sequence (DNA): TGCGCCAGCAGCCAGGGACTACTACTTTACAATGAGCAGTTCTTC. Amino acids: CASSQGLLLYNEQFF.

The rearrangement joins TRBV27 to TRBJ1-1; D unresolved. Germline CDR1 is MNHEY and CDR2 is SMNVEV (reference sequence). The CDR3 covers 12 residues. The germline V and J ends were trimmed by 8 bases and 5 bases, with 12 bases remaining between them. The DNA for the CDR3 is TGTGCCAGCCGGGAGGGTGGGACTGAAGCTTTCTTT. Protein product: CASREGGTEAFF.

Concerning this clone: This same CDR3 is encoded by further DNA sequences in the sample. This chain's CDR3 is CASSLGAGVNQPQHF. In nucleotides, the CDR3 is TGCGCCAGCAGCTTGGGGGCAGGGGTAAATCAGCCCCAGCATTTT. The V call is TRBV5-1, the J call TRBJ1-5, with D maybe TRBD1 (6 bases). Trimming cost V 0 bases and J 4 bases, with 11 bases left between them. The CDR3 spans 15 residues. Looked up from germline, CDR1 is SGHRS and CDR2 is YFSETQ.

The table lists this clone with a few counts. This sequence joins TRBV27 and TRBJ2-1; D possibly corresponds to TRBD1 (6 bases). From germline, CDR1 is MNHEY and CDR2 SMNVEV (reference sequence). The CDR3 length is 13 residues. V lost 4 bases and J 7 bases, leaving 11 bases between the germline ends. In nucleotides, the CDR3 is TGTGCCAGCAGTTCCCTCACAGGGAATGAGCAGTTCTTC. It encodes CASSSLTGNEQFF.

The CDR3 DNA reads TGTGCCAGCAGCCAAATCTTAGACACTGAAGCTTTCTTT. Protein product: CASSQILDTEAFF. The chain employs TRBV7-3 and TRBJ1-1; D gene unclear. Germline CDR1 SGHTA, CDR2 FQGTGA. The CDR3 totals 13 residues. Between the trimmed V and J ends, which lost 5 bases and 3 bases, there was a span of 10 bases.

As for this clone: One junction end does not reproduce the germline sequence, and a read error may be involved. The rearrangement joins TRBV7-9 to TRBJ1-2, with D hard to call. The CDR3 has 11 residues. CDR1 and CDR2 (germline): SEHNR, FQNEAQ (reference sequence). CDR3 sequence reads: CSSSPSGGYTF. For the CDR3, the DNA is TGTTCCAGCAGCCCTTCCGGTGGCTACACCTTC.

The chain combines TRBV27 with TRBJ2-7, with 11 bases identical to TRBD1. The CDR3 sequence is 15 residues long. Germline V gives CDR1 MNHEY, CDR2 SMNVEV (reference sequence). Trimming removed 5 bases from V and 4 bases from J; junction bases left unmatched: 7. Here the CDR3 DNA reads TGTGCCAGCAGTCCGCCGGACAGGGGGCTTTACGAGCAGTACTTC. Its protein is CASSPPDRGLYEQYF.

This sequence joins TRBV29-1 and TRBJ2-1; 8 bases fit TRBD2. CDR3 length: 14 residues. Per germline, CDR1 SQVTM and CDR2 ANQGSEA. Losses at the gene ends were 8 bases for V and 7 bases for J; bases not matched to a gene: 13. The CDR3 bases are TGCAGCCACTCTCGGGGGGGGTTGGGTAATGAGCAGTTCTTC. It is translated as CSHSRGGLGNEQFF.

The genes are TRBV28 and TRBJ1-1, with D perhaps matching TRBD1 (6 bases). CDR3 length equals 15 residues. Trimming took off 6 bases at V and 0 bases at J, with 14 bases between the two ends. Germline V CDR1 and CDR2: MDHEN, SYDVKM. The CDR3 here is CASRKGQSMNTEAFF. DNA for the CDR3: TGTGCCAGCAGGAAAGGACAGTCCATGAACACTGAAGCTTTCTTT.

CDR3: CASSLRQGVGGQPQHF. The CDR3 DNA reads as TGTGCCAGCAGTTTAAGACAGGGTGTAGGAGGTCAGCCCCAGCATTTT. The chain is built from TRBV7-2 and TRBJ1-5; 7 positions agree with TRBD1. The CDR3 has 16 residues. Germline loops: CDR1 SGHTA, CDR2 FQGNSA. After removal of 6 bases from V and 6 bases from J, the junction contained 14 bases not matched to a gene.

CDR3 in DNA: TGTGCCAGCAGGCAGGACACCTATAGCAATCAGCCCCAGCATTTT. Translating it yields CASRQDTYSNQPQHF. This chain uses TRBV6-5 with TRBJ1-5; TRBD1 is a possible D gene (5 bases). The V and J ends lost 6 bases and 0 bases respectively, with 12 bases between them. The germline V gene has CDR1 MNHEY and CDR2 SVGAGI. The CDR3 loop spans 15 amino acids.

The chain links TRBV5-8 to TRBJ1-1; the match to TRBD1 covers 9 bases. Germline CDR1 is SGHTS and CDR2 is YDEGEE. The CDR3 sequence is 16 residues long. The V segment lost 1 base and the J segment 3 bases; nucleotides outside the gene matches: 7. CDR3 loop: CASSLTGGGMYTEAFF. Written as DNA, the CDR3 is TGTGCCAGCAGCTTGACAGGGGGCGGAATGTACACTGAAGCTTTCTTT.

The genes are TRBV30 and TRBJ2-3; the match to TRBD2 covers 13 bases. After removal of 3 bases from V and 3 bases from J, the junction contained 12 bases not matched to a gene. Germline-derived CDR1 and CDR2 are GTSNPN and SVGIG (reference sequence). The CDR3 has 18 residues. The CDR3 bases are TGTGCCTGGAGGCCACTAGCGGGAGGGCCATGGTGGACAGATACGCAGTATTTT. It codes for CAWRPLAGGPWWTDTQYF.

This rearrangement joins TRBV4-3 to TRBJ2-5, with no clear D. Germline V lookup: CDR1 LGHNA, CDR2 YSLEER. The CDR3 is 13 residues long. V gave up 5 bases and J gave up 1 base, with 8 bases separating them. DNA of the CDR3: TGCGCCAGCAGCGTAAGACTCCAAGAGACCCAGTACTTC. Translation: CASSVRLQETQYF.

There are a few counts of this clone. CDR3 amino acids: CASSRSQGSNTEAFF. In nucleotides, the CDR3 is TGTGCCAGTAGTCGCAGTCAGGGGTCGAACACTGAAGCTTTCTTT. The chain links TRBV19 to TRBJ1-1; D perhaps matches TRBD1 (6 bases). Trimming pared 5 bases from V and 1 base from J, leaving 14 bases between. Per the germline V gene, CDR1 is LNHDA and CDR2 is SQIVND (reference sequence). This CDR3 contains 15 residues.

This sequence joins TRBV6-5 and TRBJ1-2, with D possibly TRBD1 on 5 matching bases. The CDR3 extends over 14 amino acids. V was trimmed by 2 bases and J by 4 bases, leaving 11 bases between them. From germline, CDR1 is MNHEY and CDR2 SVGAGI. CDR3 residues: CASSYIQGPYGYTF. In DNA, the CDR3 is TGTGCCAGCAGTTACATCCAGGGCCCCTATGGCTACACCTTC.

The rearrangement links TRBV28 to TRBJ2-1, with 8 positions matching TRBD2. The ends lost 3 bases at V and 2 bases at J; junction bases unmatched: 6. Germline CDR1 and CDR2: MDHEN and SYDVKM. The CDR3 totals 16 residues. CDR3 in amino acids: CASSFGAGETYNEQFF. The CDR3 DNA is TGTGCCAGCAGTTTTGGAGCGGGAGAAACCTACAATGAGCAGTTCTTC.

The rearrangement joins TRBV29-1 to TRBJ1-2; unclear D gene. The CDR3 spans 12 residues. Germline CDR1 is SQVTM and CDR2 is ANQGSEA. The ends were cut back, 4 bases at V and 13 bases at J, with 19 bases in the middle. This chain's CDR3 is CSVVNGPHDFTF. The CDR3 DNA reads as TGCAGCGTTGTGAACGGTCCCCACGATTTCACCTTC.